Listed here are 9 T cell receptor beta chains from one sample, sequenced in a study of beta chain features in type 1 diabetes. Isolated RNA was reverse transcribed in full, so expressed TCRB transcripts were sequenced. Only in-frame clones appear in the TCRdb table, and some are missing; sequencing was by immunoSEQ multiplex PCR. The sample shows about 410,000 clones, around 13% of them seen only once. Sequenced sample: naive CD4+ T cells from blood. Every receptor here comes from a man aged 25 to 45 in good health.

This chain joins TRBV5-4 and TRBJ2-1; either TRBD1 or TRBD2 may fit D (5 bases each). Deletions cut 2 bases from V and 7 bases from J, with 19 bases between. This CDR3 contains 16 residues. Looked up from germline, CDR1 is SGHNT and CDR2 is YYREEE (reference sequence). The CDR3 DNA follows: TGTGCCAGCAGCTTTGGGGCAGTCCGGGACCAGAATGAGCAGTTCTTC. This translates into CASSFGAVRDQNEQFF.

This chain connects TRBV11-2 to TRBJ2-5; D is undetermined. Trimming pared 2 bases from V and 4 bases from J, leaving 8 bases between. The germline V gene encodes CDR1 SGHAT and CDR2 FQNNGV. CDR3 length: 13 amino acids. CDR3 residues: CASSLWKGETQYF. Written as DNA, the CDR3 is TGTGCCAGCAGCTTATGGAAGGGAGAGACCCAGTACTTC.

V and J are TRBV27 and TRBJ2-7; 8 nucleotides match TRBD2. The junction had 4 bases not matched to a gene; V was cut back by 6 bases and J by 3 bases. Germline V lookup: CDR1 MNHEY, CDR2 SMNVEV (reference sequence). This CDR3 comprises 13 residues. The CDR3 bases are TGTGCCAGCAGAGGGGCGGGGGGCTACGAGCAGTACTTC. Residues: CASRGAGGYEQYF.

This clone was seen more than once but under ten times. The rearrangement links TRBV7-2 to TRBJ2-5; D may be TRBD2 (5 bases). The CDR3 spans 14 residues. From germline, CDR1 is SGHTA and CDR2 FQGNSA. Trimming stripped 5 bases from V and 5 bases from J, with 15 bases between. CDR3 amino acids: CASSPRRGEETQYF. The CDR3 DNA reads as TGTGCCAGCAGCCCCCGACGGGGAGAGGAGACCCAGTACTTC.

This clone was counted a few times. This chain joins TRBV30 and TRBJ1-2; a weak D match, TRBD1 (6 bases). The germline V and J ends were trimmed by 5 bases and 2 bases, with 12 bases remaining between them. The CDR3 totals 13 residues. Germline V lookup: CDR1 GTSNPN, CDR2 SVGIG (reference sequence). The CDR3 here is CAWVIQGNYGYTF. In nucleotides, the CDR3 is TGTGCCTGGGTGATACAGGGCAACTATGGCTACACCTTC.

This chain connects TRBV7-2 to TRBJ2-1; TRBD2 agrees at 9 bases. CDR1 and CDR2 from the germline V gene are SGHTA and FQGNSA. This CDR3 has 15 amino acids. Trimming at V came to 1 base and at J to 5 bases, leaving 3 bases not matched to a gene. CDR3 in amino acids: CASSLVSSGNNEQFF. The DNA for the CDR3 is TGTGCCAGCAGCTTAGTGTCTAGCGGGAACAATGAGCAGTTCTTC.

This clone was seen a handful of times. The chain recombines TRBV7-9 with TRBJ2-4; D gene uncertain. The V end was cut by 0 bases, the J end by 0 bases, with 6 bases between. The CDR3 has 15 amino acids. The germline V gene has CDR1 SEHNR and CDR2 FQNEAQ (reference sequence). The CDR3, as DNA: TGTGCCAGCAGCTTAGCTCAGCTAGCCAAAAACATTCAGTACTTC. Translation: CASSLAQLAKNIQYF.

About this clone itself: This sample also contains other DNA sequences that code for the same CDR3. The J gene is TRBJ2-3, the V gene TRBV5-1; possibly TRBD2 for D (5 bases). Trimming cost V 1 base and J 0 bases, with 6 bases left between them. The CDR3 contains 14 residues. From germline, CDR1 is SGHRS and CDR2 YFSETQ. The CDR3 region is CASSLRTSTDTQYF. CDR3 nucleotide sequence: TGCGCCAGCAGCTTGAGGACTAGCACAGATACGCAGTATTTT.

The chain is built from TRBV4-2 and TRBJ1-5, with D maybe TRBD1 (5 bases). Trimming cost V 1 base and J 1 base, with 8 bases left between them. Germline assignment: CDR1 LGHNA and CDR2 YNFKEQ. CDR3 length equals 15 residues. This chain's CDR3 is CASSQAGQSNQPQHF. CDR3 in DNA: TGTGCCAGCAGCCAAGCGGGGCAGAGCAATCAGCCCCAGCATTTT.